The sequence of this T cell receptor (beta chain) was determined in a study of tumor and adjacent non-tumor tissue in lung cancer. Study details: Aged about 30 to 85 years, patients included 10 men and 4 to 6 women with stage I to III disease.

Germline values: CDR1 MNHEY, CDR2 SVGEGT. V was cut by 6 bases and J by 7 bases, with 19 bases left in between. The CDR3 consists of 15 residues. Points on this clonotype: Its cognate antigen is unknown.

No cell sorting was done before RNA was extracted from the tissue. The normal lung tissue was taken more than 3 cm from the tumor edge. Chemotherapy-naive patients with new lung cancer underwent thoracic surgery in China, August–November 2014. Study-level points and caveats: In normal lung, the top 100 clones were significantly more dominant than in tumor.

Three rounds of nested PCR, following a modified ARM-PCR protocol, produced the TCRbeta library. TCRdb used MiXCR to reprocess the multiplex PCR reads, holding one entry per CDR3 protein. The data contain fewer than 55,000 distinct CDR3 sequences, roughly 60% of them singletons. The TCR was taken from a woman in her 40s with non-small cell lung cancer. The specimen was distant non-tumor lung tissue. The chain is built from TRBV6-2 or TRBV6-3 and TRBJ2-1; TRBD1 is a possible D gene (6 bases). The CDR3 reads CASSLPPGVTNEQFF. In DNA form, the CDR3 reads TGTGCCAGCAGCCTCCCCCCAGGGGTGACAAATGAGCAGTTCTTC.